What follows are 20 T cell receptor beta chains derived from one specimen sequenced in a study of response to subunit inactivated influenza vaccine. TCRdb processed the RT-PCR reads anew with MiXCR; each CDR3 protein has one entry. The sample lists hundreds of thousands of distinct CDR3 sequences, roughly 14% occurring once. The starting material was PBMCs from blood, obtained less than 13 days after vaccination. The receptors were gathered from a man between 45 and 60 years old who received an inactivated influenza vaccine.

The sample holds a few counts of this clonotype. J is TRBJ1-2 and V is TRBV4-2; 10 bases are a match to TRBD1. This CDR3 is built from 15 residues. Germline assignment: CDR1 LGHNA and CDR2 YNFKEQ. Losses at the gene ends were 4 bases for V and 3 bases for J; bases not matched to a gene: 5. CDR3 DNA: TGTGCCAGCAGCCCCAGACAGGGGGCGGACTATGGCTACACCTTC. Residues: CASSPRQGADYGYTF.

This clonotype was seen a few times. CDR3 DNA sequence: TGTGCCAGCAGTTTCGCACTGAATCAGCCCCAGCATTTT. Encoded protein: CASSFALNQPQHF. The chain employs TRBV27 and TRBJ1-5; D not resolved. In germline, CDR1 is MNHEY, CDR2 SMNVEV (reference sequence). CDR3 length: 13 amino acids. V was pared by 3 bases and J by 4 bases, with 7 bases between.

This clonotype was seen repeatedly, ten times or more. This rearrangement joins TRBV20-1 to TRBJ2-3; D not resolved. Trimming cost V 2 bases and J 5 bases, with 5 bases left between them. The germline gives CDR1 DFQATT, CDR2 SNEGSKA (reference sequence). The CDR3 totals 11 residues. CDR3 in DNA: TGCAGTGCTAGACGCTTAGATACGCAGTATTTT. As protein: CSARRLDTQYF.

This clonotype occurred many times. The chain has TRBV11-2 and TRBJ2-2; D is possibly TRBD1 or TRBD2 (5 bases each). Germline CDR1 is SGHAT and CDR2 is FQNNGV. This CDR3 is built from 14 residues. V lost 2 bases to trimming and J lost 5 bases, with 9 bases between them. The CDR3 DNA is TGTGCCAGCAGCTTATATGGGACGACCGGGGAGCTGTTTTTT. This codes for CASSLYGTTGELFF.

The genes are TRBV29-1 and TRBJ2-3, with D hard to call. The germline CDR1 and CDR2 sequences are SQVTM and ANQGSEA. The CDR3 is made up of 13 amino acids. V was shortened by 5 bases and J by 6 bases, with 15 bases between the two germline ends. Here the CDR3 reads CSVRWVMKDTQYF. The CDR3, as DNA: TGCAGCGTTAGGTGGGTGATGAAGGATACGCAGTATTTT.

The V call is TRBV7-6, the J call TRBJ2-1, with D possibly being TRBD1 (6 bases). This CDR3 has 16 residues. Germline-derived CDR1 and CDR2 are SGHVS and FNYEAQ. Trimming removed 1 base at V and 5 bases at J, with 15 bases between. As DNA, the CDR3 is TGTGCCAGCAGCTTAGGGGCAGGGGCTGTAAACAATGAGCAGTTCTTC. Translation gives CASSLGAGAVNNEQFF.

This clonotype was detected only a few times. The chain is built from TRBV6-2 or TRBV6-3 and TRBJ2-7; unclear D gene. The germline gives CDR1 MNHEY, CDR2 SVGEGT. The CDR3 runs 11 residues. V dropped 5 bases and J dropped 9 bases, with 11 bases sitting between them. The CDR3 loop reads CASSRAVRQYF. For the CDR3, the DNA is TGTGCCAGCAGTCGCGCAGTGCGGCAGTACTTC.

J is TRBJ2-5 and V is TRBV19; D may be TRBD1 (5 bases). The CDR3 has 15 amino acids. Germline CDR1 LNHDA, CDR2 SQIVND (reference sequence). V was shortened by 3 bases and J by 4 bases, with 15 bases between the two germline ends. DNA of the CDR3: TGTGCCAGTAGTATTGGCGGCCTTCAGGGAGAGACCCAGTACTTC. This codes for CASSIGGLQGETQYF.

In this sample, this clonotype turned up once. CDR3 loop: CSARGRTGQETQYF. DNA of the CDR3: TGCAGTGCTCGAGGGCGGACGGGACAAGAGACCCAGTACTTC. The chain recombines TRBV20-1 with TRBJ2-5; a weak D match, TRBD2 (5 bases). CDR3 length: 14 amino acids. Trimming shortened V by 5 bases and J by 2 bases, and 15 bases separated the two germline ends. CDR1 is DFQATT and CDR2 is SNEGSKA in the germline V gene (reference sequence).

Comments on this clonotype: The junction shows a germline mismatch at one end, possibly a read error. V and J are TRBV6-5 and TRBJ2-5, with D possibly being TRBD1 or TRBD2 (5 bases each). The germline V gene has CDR1 MNHEY and CDR2 SVGAGI. This CDR3 is built from 15 residues. The CDR3 sequence: CASTYSRGGGETQYF. CDR3 DNA: TGTGCCAGCACTTACTCCCGGGGCGGTGGAGAGACCCAGTACTTC.

The CDR3 DNA reads as TGTGCCACCGAACTCCACGAGCAGTACTTC. Amino acid sequence: CATELHEQYF. The rearrangement uses TRBV6-6 and TRBJ2-7; the D is unclear. The germline gives CDR1 MNHNY, CDR2 SVGAGI (reference sequence). This CDR3 region has 10 residues. Trimming pared 10 bases from V and 5 bases from J, leaving 9 bases between.

This clonotype was detected only a few times. This chain connects TRBV28 to TRBJ1-2; D remains ambiguous. Trimming pared 7 bases from V and 4 bases from J, leaving 16 bases between. Germline CDR1 MDHEN, CDR2 SYDVKM. The CDR3 is 14 amino acids. The CDR3 reads CASTLRWGTYGYTF. In DNA, the CDR3 is TGTGCCAGCACCCTGAGGTGGGGTACCTATGGCTACACCTTC.

The rearrangement uses TRBV7-3 and TRBJ2-1; D perhaps matches TRBD1 (5 bases). Trimming cost V 7 bases and J 3 bases, with 13 bases left between them. The CDR3 sequence is 14 residues long. Germline CDR1 reads SGHTA; CDR2 reads FQGTGA. The CDR3 DNA reads TGTGCCAGCATGGAGTTGGGGCTCTACAATGAGCAGTTCTTC. Residues: CASMELGLYNEQFF.

The genes are TRBV4-3 and TRBJ2-7, with 9 nucleotides matching TRBD1. The germline V gene encodes CDR1 LGHNA and CDR2 YSLEER. V shed 3 bases and J 6 bases; nucleotides not matched to a gene: 9. The CDR3 spans 15 residues. CDR3 coding DNA: TGCGCCAGCAGCCATTTGGACAGGGGAGGTGTCGAGCAGTACTTC. This gives the protein CASSHLDRGGVEQYF.

This chain connects TRBV7-9 to TRBJ2-5; the match to TRBD2 covers 9 bases. The CDR3 consists of 15 residues. Germline loops: CDR1 SEHNR, CDR2 FQNEAQ (reference sequence). V trimming: 3 bases; J trimming: 1 base; junction bases outside the gene matches: 3. The CDR3 sequence: CASSFPSGTQETQYF. CDR3 sequence (DNA): TGTGCCAGCAGCTTTCCTAGCGGGACCCAAGAGACCCAGTACTTC. The whole variable domain, filled in from reference TRBV7-9 and TRBJ2-5, reads DTGVSQNPRHKITKRGQNVTFRCDPISEHNRLYWYRQTLGQGPEFLTYFQNEAQLEKSRLLSDRFSAERPKGSFSTLEIQRTEQGDSAMYLCASSFPSGTQETQYFGPGTRLLVL.

This clonotype was seen more than once but under ten times. V usage is TRBV5-1 and J usage is TRBJ2-3, with 10 bases identical to TRBD2. The CDR3 totals 21 residues. Germline V gene lookup returns CDR1 SGHRS and CDR2 YFSETQ. J was trimmed by 4 bases and V by 4 bases; bases with no gene match: 24. This chain's CDR3 is CASSLGVASGGMGITADTQYF. CDR3 in DNA: TGCGCCAGCAGCCTGGGTGTGGCTAGCGGGGGTATGGGTATTACTGCAGATACGCAGTATTTT.

The chain employs TRBV9 and TRBJ1-5; tentatively, D is TRBD1 (5 bases). Trimming took 3 bases from V and 5 from J, leaving 9 bases between them. Looked up from germline, CDR1 is SGDLS and CDR2 is YYNGEE. The CDR3 is 13 residues long. The CDR3 region is CASSGGDYQPQHF. CDR3 bases: TGTGCCAGCAGCGGTGGGGACTATCAGCCCCAGCATTTT.

With respect to this clonotype: Mismatch with germline at one junction end may stem from a read error. The genes are TRBV10-3 and TRBJ1-2; perhaps TRBD1 as D (6 bases). Germline values: CDR1 ENHRY, CDR2 SYGVKD. The CDR3 spans 18 residues. DNA of the CDR3: TGTGCCAGCAGTTTTGGCCTGACCGGGACACTTGCTAACTATGGCTACACCTTC. Translating gives CASSFGLTGTLANYGYTF.

V and J are TRBV20-1 and TRBJ2-7; TRBD2 agrees at 7 bases. The germline V gene encodes CDR1 DFQATT and CDR2 SNEGSKA (reference sequence). Unmatched junction bases numbered 6, after V lost 4 bases and J lost 0 bases. The CDR3 totals 14 residues. Here the CDR3 reads CSATTQRGSYEQYF. The CDR3 DNA follows: TGCAGTGCTACGACCCAGCGGGGCTCCTACGAGCAGTACTTC.

This clonotype was counted at least ten times. The chain uses TRBV5-1 and TRBJ1-1; the D gene is possibly TRBD1 (5 bases). The CDR3 sequence is 15 residues long. Germline lookup yields CDR1 SGHRS and CDR2 YFSETQ. V was clipped by 1 base and J by 2 bases, with 12 bases between them. CDR3 DNA: TGCGCCAGCAGCTTGACAGAGGGGCGAAACACTGAAGCTTTCTTT. Translating it yields CASSLTEGRNTEAFF.